The rows below give T cell receptor beta chains drawn from one sample of a study of cytomegalovirus exposure and HLA in healthy donors. The table came from immunoSEQ multiplex PCR; TCRdb's copy has only in-frame clones and leaves some out. Of about 160,000 clones listed, 75% to 85% are singletons. Sequences were obtained from PBMCs. These receptors came from a man aged 25 to 45 in good health and CMV-seronegative. Both conserved end residues are part of each CDR3. The D gene is left open where the match is weak. Not all rows give a size; the values are once, few, many and, for expanded clones, a class.

DNA,CDR3,J,size,V,length,D
TGTGCCAGCAGCTTCCGGGACAAAAACTATGGCTACACCTTC,CASSFRDKNYGYTF,TRBJ1-2,.,TRBV5-4,14,.
TGTGCCAGCAGCTTGGTCCTTAGCTTCCCCTACGAGCAGTACTTC,CASSLVLSFPYEQYF,TRBJ2-7,.,TRBV5-6,15,.
TGCGCCAGCAGCCAATCTCCCCGGGGGTACACTGAAGCTTTCTTT,CASSQSPRGYTEAFF,TRBJ1-1,.,TRBV4-3,15,.
TGCGCCAGCAGTGAGGGACAGTTCCAAGAGACCCAGTACTTC,CASSEGQFQETQYF,TRBJ2-5,.,TRBV10-2,14,.
TGTGCCAGCAGGGCCGGGACAGGGACCCACGAGCAGTACTTC,CASRAGTGTHEQYF,TRBJ2-7,once,TRBV6-5,14,TRBD1
TGTGCCAGTAGCAGAAACATCGTACGTAATCAGCCCCAGCATTTT,CASSRNIVRNQPQHF,TRBJ1-5,.,TRBV19,15,.
TGTGCCAGCAGTACCGGACTAGCGGGGGTACTGGATGGAGAGACCCAGTACTTC,CASSTGLAGVLDGETQYF,TRBJ2-5,.,TRBV27,18,TRBD2
TGTGCCAGCAGCTTGGGAGGGCTAGCGGGGTACAATGAGCAGTTCTTC,CASSLGGLAGYNEQFF,TRBJ2-1,few,TRBV5-4,16,TRBD2
TGTGCCAGCAGCTACCGACTAGCGGGACACATTCAGTACTTC,CASSYRLAGHIQYF,TRBJ2-4,.,TRBV27,14,TRBD2
TGTGCCAGCAGCACGTCCGGGACAGGAGAGAATCAGCCCCAGCATTTT,CASSTSGTGENQPQHF,TRBJ1-5,.,TRBV5-6,16,TRBD1
TGTGCCAGCAGCTTGACCGGGACAGGGCCGGACGGGGAGCTGTTTTTT,CASSLTGTGPDGELFF,TRBJ2-2,few,TRBV5-4,16,TRBD1
TGCGCCAGCAGCTTGGAACGCGGGACCCCCGGGAATACGCAGTATTTT,CASSLERGTPGNTQYF,TRBJ2-3,.,TRBV5-1,16,.
TGTGCCAGCAGCGTCCGGGGAATTGAGACCCAGTACTTC,CASSVRGIETQYF,TRBJ2-5,.,TRBV5-4,13,.
TGTGCCAGCAGTTTATCACCTCTAGCGGGGGGTGCCGACTACGAGCAGTACTTC,CASSLSPLAGGADYEQYF,TRBJ2-7,.,TRBV27,18,TRBD2
TGTGCCAGCAGGGAGACAGGGGTAGACACCATATATTTT,CASRETGVDTIYF,TRBJ1-3,.,TRBV28,13,TRBD1
TGTGCCAGCAGCTTAAAATCCCAACAGCAAGAGACCCAGTACTTC,CASSLKSQQQETQYF,TRBJ2-5,.,TRBV7-8,15,.
TGTGCCAGCATCAGGGACAGGGGAGACACCATATATTTT,CASIRDRGDTIYF,TRBJ1-3,few,TRBV28,13,TRBD1
TGTGCCAGCAGCTTAGCTGGGCAAGGCTACACCTTC,CASSLAGQGYTF,TRBJ1-2,.,TRBV7-9,12,.
TGTGCCTGGAGTGTCTCCGGGACACTCGGAAACACCATATATTTT,CAWSVSGTLGNTIYF,TRBJ1-3,few,TRBV30,15,.
TGTGCCAGCAGCTTACCCTACCGGGGGACGTACCAAGAGACCCAGTACTTC,CASSLPYRGTYQETQYF,TRBJ2-5,.,TRBV11-2,17,.
TGTGCCAGCAGTTACACCAGGGGCGAATACGAGCAGTACTTC,CASSYTRGEYEQYF,TRBJ2-7,.,TRBV6-5,14,.
TGTGCCAGCAGCCAAAGGGACCGGACAGGGGGCCGGGAGACCCAGTACTTC,CASSQRDRTGGRETQYF,TRBJ2-5,.,TRBV14,17,TRBD1
TGTGCCAGCAGCTTAGGGCTAGAGGGGGACGAGCAGTACTTC,CASSLGLEGDEQYF,TRBJ2-7,.,TRBV7-7,14,.
TGTGCCAGCAGCGTTGGACAGAGACCTTCCACCGGGGAGCTGTTTTTT,CASSVGQRPSTGELFF,TRBJ2-2,.,TRBV14,16,.
TGTGCCAGCTCACCAGTCGGGGGACGTGAGCAGTTCTTC,CASSPVGGREQFF,TRBJ2-1,.,TRBV18,13,.
TGTGCCAGCAGTTCCTACAGGGGGCGAAATGAGCAGTTCTTC,CASSSYRGRNEQFF,TRBJ2-1,.,TRBV27,14,TRBD1
TGTGCCAGCAGCTTAGCGTTGACAGGGCAGGATCAGCCCCAGCATTTT,CASSLALTGQDQPQHF,TRBJ1-5,.,TRBV7-9,16,TRBD1
TGTGCCAGCAGCTTAGCGAGAGCTGATCTCTATGGCTACACCTTC,CASSLARADLYGYTF,TRBJ1-2,.,TRBV7-2,15,.
TGTGCCAGCAAGGCGGCTAGCGGGAGCTTAGATACGCAGTATTTT,CASKAASGSLDTQYF,TRBJ2-3,.,TRBV27,15,TRBD2
TGTGCCAGCATGCGGGACAGAGGTTTC,CASMRDRGF,TRBJ1-2,few,TRBV2,9,TRBD1
TGTGCCAGCAGCTCTCCGGGACTACGCACAGATACGCAGTATTTT,CASSSPGLRTDTQYF,TRBJ2-3,.,TRBV7-9,15,TRBD2
TGTGCCAGCAGCGTAGGTGCCACAGTACAAACCTACGAGCAGTACTTC,CASSVGATVQTYEQYF,TRBJ2-7,.,TRBV9,16,.
TGTGCCAGCTCACGAACAGGCTCAACTAATGAAAAACTGTTTTTT,CASSRTGSTNEKLFF,TRBJ1-4,once,TRBV18,15,.
TGTGCCAGCAGTTTTCTCTTCGGCACTACTGGAAACACCATATATTTT,CASSFLFGTTGNTIYF,TRBJ1-3,.,TRBV28,16,.
TGTGCCAGCTCACTACAGGGGGCGCGAGGCACCGGGGAGCTGTTTTTT,CASSLQGARGTGELFF,TRBJ2-2,.,TRBV18,16,TRBD1
TGTGCCAGCAGTGGGGTTACTAGCGGGAGAAAGTACGAGCAGTACTTC,CASSGVTSGRKYEQYF,TRBJ2-7,.,TRBV25-1,16,TRBD2
TGCGCCAGCAGCAACCTTTGGGGGGGGGCGATTGAGCAGTTCTTC,CASSNLWGGAIEQFF,TRBJ2-1,.,TRBV5-1,15,.
TGTGCCAGCAGCCCTCGGACTAGCGGAAGGTACAATGAGCAGTTCTTC,CASSPRTSGRYNEQFF,TRBJ2-1,few,TRBV13,16,TRBD2
TGTGCCAGCAGCGGGGGACGGACTTTATTTGGGCCCTACACCTTC,CASSGGRTLFGPYTF,TRBJ1-2,.,TRBV6-1,15,.
TGTGCCAGCAGTGAAGAAGTGACAGGGGTCAACGAGCAGTACTTC,CASSEEVTGVNEQYF,TRBJ2-7,.,TRBV6-1,15,TRBD1
TGTGCCAGCAGCTTAAATCGTTACAATGAGCAGTTCTTC,CASSLNRYNEQFF,TRBJ2-1,.,TRBV7-3,13,.
TGTGCCAGCAGGGACGCGAGTCCGGGACAGATCTATGGCTACACCTTC,CASRDASPGQIYGYTF,TRBJ1-2,.,TRBV5-4,16,TRBD1
TGTGCCAGCAGTGGAAGCAGGGGGGACCCCTATGGCTACACCTTC,CASSGSRGDPYGYTF,TRBJ1-2,.,TRBV6-1,15,TRBD1
TGTGCCAGCAGCGTAGCTACCCTAGAGACCCAGTACTTC,CASSVATLETQYF,TRBJ2-5,.,TRBV9,13,.
TGCGCCAGCAGCCAATCCCGGGGGGAGCCCCAGCATTTT,CASSQSRGEPQHF,TRBJ1-5,.,TRBV4-3,13,.
TGTGCCAGCAGATGGACAGAGAATAGCAATCAGCCCCAGCATTTT,CASRWTENSNQPQHF,TRBJ1-5,.,TRBV28,15,.
TGTGCCAGCAGCTTCAGGGACACTGAAGCTTTCTTT,CASSFRDTEAFF,TRBJ1-1,.,TRBV5-6,12,.
TGTGCCAGCTCACCACCAGGGGGCTCTACCTACGAGCAGTACTTC,CASSPPGGSTYEQYF,TRBJ2-7,.,TRBV18,15,TRBD1
TGTGCCAGCAGTCCCGGGACAGGGGTCTATGGCTACACCTTC,CASSPGTGVYGYTF,TRBJ1-2,few,TRBV6-5,14,TRBD1
TGTGCCAGCAGTTATGCGGGGCCCTACGAGCAGTACTTC,CASSYAGPYEQYF,TRBJ2-7,.,TRBV6-5,13,.
TGTGCCAGCAGCGTAGCCCCCAACTACGAGCAGTACTTC,CASSVAPNYEQYF,TRBJ2-7,.,TRBV9,13,.
TGTGCCAGCAGCTTAGATCTATCCGAGAGCTACACCTTC,CASSLDLSESYTF,TRBJ1-2,.,TRBV7-9,13,.
TGTGCCAGCAGGAGGACAGGGTTTGCACCCCTCCACTTT,CASRRTGFAPLHF,TRBJ1-6,.,TRBV6-6,13,TRBD1
TGCGCCAGCAGCCCCTCGGGAGGGGGCAGCGAGCAGTACTTC,CASSPSGGGSEQYF,TRBJ2-7,few,TRBV5-1,14,.
TGTGCCAGCAGTTTATCCGGGGTTGCTGAAAAACTGTTTTTT,CASSLSGVAEKLFF,TRBJ1-4,.,TRBV28,14,.
TGTGCCAGCAGTTCAACAACAGGGTCGGTTGGAAACACCATATATTTT,CASSSTTGSVGNTIYF,TRBJ1-3,.,TRBV27,16,.
TGTGCCACCAAGGGGACTTCACTCTCCTACGAGCAGTACTTC,CATKGTSLSYEQYF,TRBJ2-7,once,TRBV15,14,.
TGTGCCAGTAGTATAGGAGCGGGGGTCAGCACCAACGGCTACACCTTC,CASSIGAGVSTNGYTF,TRBJ1-2,.,TRBV19,16,.